This TCR beta chain is from a study of human T cells and chemical hapten exposure. Study-level points and caveats: More PT1 expanded TCRs went with higher patch test scores.

Remarks on this clonotype: Its target is not known.

The V end lost 2 bases, the J end lost 2 bases, and 6 bases lay between the germline ends. Germline V gene sequence: CDR1 MNHEY, CDR2 SVGEGT. The CDR3 consists of 13 residues. Time point indicated: pre-sensitization, week 0. Regarding treatment: therapeutic diphenylcyclopropenone sensitization with weekly scalp DPC. Blood sampling preceded each patch test application. Individual cDNA molecules each carried unique molecular identifiers attached by the library. In the authors' workflow: Individual samples carried between roughly 23,224 and 750,000 TCRs, with some 100,000 as the median. TCRdb itself ran the RACE reads through MiXCR, one entry per CDR3 protein. The V and J calls were determined by TCRdb, not by the authors. The data show 35,000 to 50,000 distinct CDR3 sequences, roughly 12% seen once.

Sample: whole blood, taken in connection with sensitization to the hapten diphenylcyclopropenone (DPC). The chain links TRBV6-2 or TRBV6-3 to TRBJ2-5; D is perhaps TRBD1 (6 bases). The sequence was collected from a young woman with alopecia areata. Some clones in this sample may be carry-over from other donors' samples. CDR3 sequence reads: CASSYTGQETQYF. CDR3 DNA: TGTGCCAGCAGTTACACAGGGCAAGAGACCCAGTACTTC.